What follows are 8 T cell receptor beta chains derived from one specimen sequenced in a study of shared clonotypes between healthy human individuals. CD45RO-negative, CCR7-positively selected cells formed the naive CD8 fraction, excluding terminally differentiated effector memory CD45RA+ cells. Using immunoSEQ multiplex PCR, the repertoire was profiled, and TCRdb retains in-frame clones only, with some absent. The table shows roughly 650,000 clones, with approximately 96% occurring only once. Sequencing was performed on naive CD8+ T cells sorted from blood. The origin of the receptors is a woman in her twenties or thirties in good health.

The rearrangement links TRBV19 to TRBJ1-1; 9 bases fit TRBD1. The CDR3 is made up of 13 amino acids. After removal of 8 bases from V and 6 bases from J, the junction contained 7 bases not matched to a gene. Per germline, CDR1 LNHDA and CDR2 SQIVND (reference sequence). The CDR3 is CASLPGQGSEAFF. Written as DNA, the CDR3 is TGTGCCAGTTTGCCGGGACAGGGATCTGAAGCTTTCTTT.

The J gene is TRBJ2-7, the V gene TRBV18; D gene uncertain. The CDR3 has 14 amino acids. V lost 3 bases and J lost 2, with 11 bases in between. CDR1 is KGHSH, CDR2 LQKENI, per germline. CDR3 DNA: TGTGCCAGCTCACCGGCTCCGGAAACCTACGAGCAGTACTTC. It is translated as CASSPAPETYEQYF. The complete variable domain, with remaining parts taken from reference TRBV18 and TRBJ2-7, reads NAGVMQNPRHLVRRRGQEARLRCSPMKGHSHVYWYRQLPEEGLKFMVYLQKENIIDESGMPKERFSAEFPKEGPSILRIQQVVRGDSAAYFCASSPAPETYEQYFGPGTRLTVT.

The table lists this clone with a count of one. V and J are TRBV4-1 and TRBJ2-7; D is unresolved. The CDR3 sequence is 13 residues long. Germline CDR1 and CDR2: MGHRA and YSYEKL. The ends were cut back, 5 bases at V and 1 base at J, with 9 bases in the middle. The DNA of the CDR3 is TGCGCCAGCAGCGTAAGGCAGTCCTACGAGCAGTACTTC. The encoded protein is CASSVRQSYEQYF.

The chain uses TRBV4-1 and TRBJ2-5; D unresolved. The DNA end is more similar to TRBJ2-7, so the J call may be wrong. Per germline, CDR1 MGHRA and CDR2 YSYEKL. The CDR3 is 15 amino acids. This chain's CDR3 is CASSQESEAAYEQYF. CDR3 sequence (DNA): TGCGCCAGCAGCCAAGAGTCAGAAGCCGCCTACGAGCAGTACTTC.

The CDR3 region is CASSLTTSGDYNEQFF. The CDR3 region has the DNA TGTGCCAGCAGCTTGACGACTAGCGGGGACTACAATGAGCAGTTCTTC. The V call is TRBV5-4, the J call TRBJ2-1; TRBD2 matches 11 bases. The CDR3 runs 16 residues. Germline loops: CDR1 SGHNT, CDR2 YYREEE (reference sequence). V trimming: 1 base; J trimming: 3 bases; junction bases outside the gene matches: 3.

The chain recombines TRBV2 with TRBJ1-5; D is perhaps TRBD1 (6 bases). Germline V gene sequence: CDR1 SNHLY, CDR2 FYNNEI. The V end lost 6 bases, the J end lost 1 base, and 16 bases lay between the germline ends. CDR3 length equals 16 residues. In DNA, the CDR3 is TGTGCCAGCAGACGAAAAATTGGACAGAGCAATCAGCCCCAGCATTTT. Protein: CASRRKIGQSNQPQHF.

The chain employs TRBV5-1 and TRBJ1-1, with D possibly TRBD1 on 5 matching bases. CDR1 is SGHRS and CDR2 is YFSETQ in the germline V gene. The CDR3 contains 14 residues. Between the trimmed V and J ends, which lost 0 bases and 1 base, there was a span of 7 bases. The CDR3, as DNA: TGCGCCAGCAGCTTGGAGACAGCGAACACTGAAGCTTTCTTT. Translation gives CASSLETANTEAFF.

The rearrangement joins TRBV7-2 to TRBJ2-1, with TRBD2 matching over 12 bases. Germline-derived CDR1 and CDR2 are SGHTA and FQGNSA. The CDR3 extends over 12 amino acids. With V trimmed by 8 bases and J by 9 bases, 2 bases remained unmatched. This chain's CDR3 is CASETSGSEQFF. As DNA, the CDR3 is TGTGCCAGCGAGACTAGCGGGAGTGAGCAGTTCTTC.